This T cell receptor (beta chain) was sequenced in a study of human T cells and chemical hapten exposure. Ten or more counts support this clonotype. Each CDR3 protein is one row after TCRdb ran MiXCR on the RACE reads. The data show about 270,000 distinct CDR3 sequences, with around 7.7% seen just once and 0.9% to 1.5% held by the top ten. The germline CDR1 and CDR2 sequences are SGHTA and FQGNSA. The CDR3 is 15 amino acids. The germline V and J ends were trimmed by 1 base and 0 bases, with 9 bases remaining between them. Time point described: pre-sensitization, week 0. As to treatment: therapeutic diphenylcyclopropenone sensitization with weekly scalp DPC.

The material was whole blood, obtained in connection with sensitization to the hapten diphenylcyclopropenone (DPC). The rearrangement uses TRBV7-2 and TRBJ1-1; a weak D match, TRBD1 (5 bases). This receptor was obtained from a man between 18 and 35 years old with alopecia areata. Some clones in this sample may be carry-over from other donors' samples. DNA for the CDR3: TGTGCCAGCAGCTTAGTGGGGGATTTGAACACTGAAGCTTTCTTT. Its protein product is CASSLVGDLNTEAFF.